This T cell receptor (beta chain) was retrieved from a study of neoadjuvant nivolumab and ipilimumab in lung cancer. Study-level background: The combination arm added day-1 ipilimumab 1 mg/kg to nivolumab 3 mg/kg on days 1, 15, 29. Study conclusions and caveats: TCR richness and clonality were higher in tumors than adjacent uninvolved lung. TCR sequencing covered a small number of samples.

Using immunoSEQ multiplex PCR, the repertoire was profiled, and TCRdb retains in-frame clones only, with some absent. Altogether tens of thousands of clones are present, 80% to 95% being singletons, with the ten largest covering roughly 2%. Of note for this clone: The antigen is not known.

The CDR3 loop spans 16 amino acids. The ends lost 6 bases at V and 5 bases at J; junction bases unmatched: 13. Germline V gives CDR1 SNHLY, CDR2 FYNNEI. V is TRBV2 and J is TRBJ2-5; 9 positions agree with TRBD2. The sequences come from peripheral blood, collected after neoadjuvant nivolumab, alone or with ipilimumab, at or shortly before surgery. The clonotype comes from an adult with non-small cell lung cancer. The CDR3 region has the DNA TGTGCCAGCAGACCGGGCCGTGGCCTAGCGGGGGAGACCCAGTACTTC. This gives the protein CASRPGRGLAGETQYF.